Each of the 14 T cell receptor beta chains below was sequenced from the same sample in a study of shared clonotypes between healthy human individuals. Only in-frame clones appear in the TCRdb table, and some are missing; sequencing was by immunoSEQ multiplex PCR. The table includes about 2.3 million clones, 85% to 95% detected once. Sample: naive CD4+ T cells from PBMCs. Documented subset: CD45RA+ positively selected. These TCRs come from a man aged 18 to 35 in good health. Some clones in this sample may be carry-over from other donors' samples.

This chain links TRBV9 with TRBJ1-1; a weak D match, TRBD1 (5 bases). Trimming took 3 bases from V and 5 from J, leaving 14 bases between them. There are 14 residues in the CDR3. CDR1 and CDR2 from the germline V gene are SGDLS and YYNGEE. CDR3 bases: TGTGCCAGCAGCGGGGGACCCCGGGAAACTGAAGCTTTCTTT. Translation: CASSGGPRETEAFF.

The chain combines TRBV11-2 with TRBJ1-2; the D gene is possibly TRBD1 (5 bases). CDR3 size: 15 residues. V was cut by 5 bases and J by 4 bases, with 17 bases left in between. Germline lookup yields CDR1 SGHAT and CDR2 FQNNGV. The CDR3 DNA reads TGTGCCAGCAGCCAGCAGGGACCGGCAAGCTATGGCTACACCTTC. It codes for CASSQQGPASYGYTF. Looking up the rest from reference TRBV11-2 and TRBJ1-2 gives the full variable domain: EAGVAQSPRYKIIEKRQSVAFWCNPISGHATLYWYQQILGQGPKLLIQFQNNGVVDDSQLPKDRFSAERLKGVDSTLKIQPAKLEDSAVYLCASSQQGPASYGYTFGSGTRLTVV.

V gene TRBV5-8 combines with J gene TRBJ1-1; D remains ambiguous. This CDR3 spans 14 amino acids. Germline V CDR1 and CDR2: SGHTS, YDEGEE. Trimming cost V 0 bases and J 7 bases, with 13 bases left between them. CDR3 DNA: TGTGCCAGCAGCTTGGGGGCTGGCACTAGTGAAGCTTTCTTT. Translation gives CASSLGAGTSEAFF.

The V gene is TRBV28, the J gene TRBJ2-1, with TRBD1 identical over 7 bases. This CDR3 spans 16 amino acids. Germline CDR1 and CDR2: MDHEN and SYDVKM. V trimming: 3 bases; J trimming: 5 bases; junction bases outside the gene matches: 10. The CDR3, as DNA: TGTGCCAGCAGTTTCCCCCGGGCAGGGGGACACAATGAGCAGTTCTTC. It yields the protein CASSFPRAGGHNEQFF.

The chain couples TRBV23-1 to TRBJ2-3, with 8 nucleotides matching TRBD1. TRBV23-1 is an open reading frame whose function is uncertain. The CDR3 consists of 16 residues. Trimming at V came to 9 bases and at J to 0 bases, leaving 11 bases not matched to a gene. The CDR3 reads CASTALDRASTDTQYF. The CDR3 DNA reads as TGCGCCAGTACTGCGTTGGACAGGGCTAGCACAGATACGCAGTATTTT.

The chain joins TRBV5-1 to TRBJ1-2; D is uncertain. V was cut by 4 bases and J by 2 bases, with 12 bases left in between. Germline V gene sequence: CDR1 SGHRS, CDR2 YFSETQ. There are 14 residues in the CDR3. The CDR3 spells CASSPIDGNYGYTF. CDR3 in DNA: TGCGCCAGCAGCCCGATCGACGGGAACTATGGCTACACCTTC. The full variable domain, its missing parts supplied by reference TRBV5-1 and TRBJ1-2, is KAGVTQTPRYLIKTRGQQVTLSCSPISGHRSVSWYQQTPGQGLQFLFEYFSETQRNKGNFPGRFSGRQFSNSRSEMNVSTLELGDSALYLCASSPIDGNYGYTFGSGTRLTVV.

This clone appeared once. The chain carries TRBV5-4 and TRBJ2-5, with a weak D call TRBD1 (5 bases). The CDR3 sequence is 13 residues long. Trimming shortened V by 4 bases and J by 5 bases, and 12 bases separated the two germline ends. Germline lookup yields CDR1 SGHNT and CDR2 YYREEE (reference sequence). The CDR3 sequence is CASSTGRRETQYF. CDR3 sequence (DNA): TGTGCCAGCAGCACAGGACGGCGGGAGACCCAGTACTTC.

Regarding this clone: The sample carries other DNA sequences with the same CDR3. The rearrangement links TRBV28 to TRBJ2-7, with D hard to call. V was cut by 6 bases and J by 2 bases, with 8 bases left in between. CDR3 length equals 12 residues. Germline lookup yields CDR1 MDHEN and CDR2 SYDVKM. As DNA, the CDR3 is TGTGCCAGCAGAACAGACCCCTACGAGCAGTACTTC. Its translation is CASRTDPYEQYF.

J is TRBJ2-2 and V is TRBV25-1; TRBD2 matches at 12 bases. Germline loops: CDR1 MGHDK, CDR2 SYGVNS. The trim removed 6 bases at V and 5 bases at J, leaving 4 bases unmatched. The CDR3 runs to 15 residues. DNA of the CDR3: TGTGCCAGCAGCCGACTAGCGGGGGCGACCGGGGAGCTGTTTTTT. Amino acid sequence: CASSRLAGATGELFF.

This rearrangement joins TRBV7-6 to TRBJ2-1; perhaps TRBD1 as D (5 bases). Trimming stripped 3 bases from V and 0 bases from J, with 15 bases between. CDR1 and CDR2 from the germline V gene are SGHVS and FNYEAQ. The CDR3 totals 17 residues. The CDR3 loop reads CASSLGRHLSSYNEQFF. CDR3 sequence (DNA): TGTGCCAGCAGCTTGGGGCGCCACTTGAGCTCCTACAATGAGCAGTTCTTC.

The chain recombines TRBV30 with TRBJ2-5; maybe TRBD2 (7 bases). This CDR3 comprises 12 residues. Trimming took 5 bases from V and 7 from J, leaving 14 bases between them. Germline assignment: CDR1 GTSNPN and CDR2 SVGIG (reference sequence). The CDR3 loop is CAWGGAIRTQYF. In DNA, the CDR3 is TGTGCCTGGGGGGGGGCGATACGGACCCAGTACTTC.

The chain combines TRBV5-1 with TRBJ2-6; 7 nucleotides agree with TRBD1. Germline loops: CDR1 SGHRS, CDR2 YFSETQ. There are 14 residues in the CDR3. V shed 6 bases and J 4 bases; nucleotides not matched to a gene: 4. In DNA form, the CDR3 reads TGCGCCAGCAACGGACAGGCCGGGGCCAACGTCCTGACTTTC. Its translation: CASNGQAGANVLTF.

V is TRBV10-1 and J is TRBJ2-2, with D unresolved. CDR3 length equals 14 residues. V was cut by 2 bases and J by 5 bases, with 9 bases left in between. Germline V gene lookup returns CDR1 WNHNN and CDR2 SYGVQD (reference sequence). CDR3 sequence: CASSERTGTGELFF. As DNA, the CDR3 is TGCGCCAGCAGTGAGCGAACTGGTACCGGGGAGCTGTTTTTT.

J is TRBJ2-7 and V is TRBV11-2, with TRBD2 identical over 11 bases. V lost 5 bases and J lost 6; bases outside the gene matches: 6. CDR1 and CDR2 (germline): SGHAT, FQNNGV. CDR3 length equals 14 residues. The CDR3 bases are TGTGCCAGCAGCCTTAGCGGGAGGGTAACCGAGCAGTACTTC. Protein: CASSLSGRVTEQYF. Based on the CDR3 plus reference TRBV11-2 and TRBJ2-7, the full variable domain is EAGVAQSPRYKIIEKRQSVAFWCNPISGHATLYWYQQILGQGPKLLIQFQNNGVVDDSQLPKDRFSAERLKGVDSTLKIQPAKLEDSAVYLCASSLSGRVTEQYFGPGTRLTVT.